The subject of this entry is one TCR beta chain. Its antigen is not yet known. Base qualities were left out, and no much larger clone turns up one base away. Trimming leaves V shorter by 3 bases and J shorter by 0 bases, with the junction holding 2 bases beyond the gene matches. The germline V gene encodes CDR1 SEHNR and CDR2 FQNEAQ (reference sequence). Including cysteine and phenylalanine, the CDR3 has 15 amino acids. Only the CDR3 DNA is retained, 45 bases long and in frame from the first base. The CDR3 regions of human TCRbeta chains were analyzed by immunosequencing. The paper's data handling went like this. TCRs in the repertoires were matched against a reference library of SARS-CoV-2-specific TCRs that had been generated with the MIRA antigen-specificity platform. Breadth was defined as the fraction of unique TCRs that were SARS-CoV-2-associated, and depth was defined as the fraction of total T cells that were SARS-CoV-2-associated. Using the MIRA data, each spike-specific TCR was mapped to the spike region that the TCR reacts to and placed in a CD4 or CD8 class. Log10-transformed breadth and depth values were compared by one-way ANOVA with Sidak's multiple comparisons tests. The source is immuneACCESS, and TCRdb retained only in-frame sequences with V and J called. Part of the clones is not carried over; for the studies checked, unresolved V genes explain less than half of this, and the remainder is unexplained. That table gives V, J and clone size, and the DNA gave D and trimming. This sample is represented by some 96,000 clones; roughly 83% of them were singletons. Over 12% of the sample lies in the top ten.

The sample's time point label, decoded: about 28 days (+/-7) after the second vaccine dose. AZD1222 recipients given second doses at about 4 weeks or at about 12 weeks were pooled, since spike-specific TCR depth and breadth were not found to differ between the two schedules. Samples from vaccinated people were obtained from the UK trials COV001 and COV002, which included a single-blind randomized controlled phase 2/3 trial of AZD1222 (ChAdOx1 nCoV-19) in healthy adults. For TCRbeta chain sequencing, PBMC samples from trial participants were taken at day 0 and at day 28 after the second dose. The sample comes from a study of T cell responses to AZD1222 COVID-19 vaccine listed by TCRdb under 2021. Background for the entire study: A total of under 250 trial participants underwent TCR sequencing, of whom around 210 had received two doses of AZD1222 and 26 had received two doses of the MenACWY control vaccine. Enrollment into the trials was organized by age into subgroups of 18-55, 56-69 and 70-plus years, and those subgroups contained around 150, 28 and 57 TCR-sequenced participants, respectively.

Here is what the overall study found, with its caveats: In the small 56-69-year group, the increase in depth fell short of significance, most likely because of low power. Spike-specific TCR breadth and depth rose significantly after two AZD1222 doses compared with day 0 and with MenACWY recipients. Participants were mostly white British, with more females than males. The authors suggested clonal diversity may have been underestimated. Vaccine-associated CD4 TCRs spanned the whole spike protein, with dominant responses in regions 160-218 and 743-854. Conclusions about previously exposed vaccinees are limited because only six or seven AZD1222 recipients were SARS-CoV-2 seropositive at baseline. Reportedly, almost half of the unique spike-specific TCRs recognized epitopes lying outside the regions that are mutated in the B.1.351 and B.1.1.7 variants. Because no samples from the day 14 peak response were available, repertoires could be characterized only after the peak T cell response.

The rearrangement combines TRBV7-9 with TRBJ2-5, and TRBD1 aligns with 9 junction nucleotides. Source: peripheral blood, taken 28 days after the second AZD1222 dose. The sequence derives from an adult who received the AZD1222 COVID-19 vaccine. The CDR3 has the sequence CASSFDRGNQETQYF. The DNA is TGTGCCAGCAGCTTTGACAGGGGGAACCAAGAGACCCAGTACTTC. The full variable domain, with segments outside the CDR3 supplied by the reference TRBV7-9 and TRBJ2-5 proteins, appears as DTGVSQNPRHKITKRGQNVTFRCDPISEHNRLYWYRQTLGQGPEFLTYFQNEAQLEKSRLLSDRFSAERPKGSFSTLEIQRTEQGDSAMYLCASSFDRGNQETQYFGPGTRLLVL.